These 2 T cell receptor beta chains were sequenced from one sample in a study of blood T cell repertoires in COVID-19. Clones were sequenced by immunoSEQ multiplex PCR, and TCRdb holds only the in-frame ones, with some missing. The sample carries over 250,000 clones, around 89% recorded once. The sample consisted of PBMCs or T cells enriched from blood (not recorded which). The receptors come from a woman between 45 and 60 years old who had recovered from COVID-19.

The count of this clone is one. The chain has TRBV19 and TRBJ2-6; weak D call: TRBD1 (5 bases). The CDR3 is 16 residues long. Trimming took 7 bases from V and 0 from J, leaving 13 bases between them. The germline V gene has CDR1 LNHDA and CDR2 SQIVND (reference sequence). CDR3: CASMPGPSSGANVLTF. Here the CDR3 DNA reads TGTGCCAGTATGCCAGGGCCCAGCTCTGGGGCCAACGTCCTGACTTTC.

The chain joins TRBV4-1 to TRBJ1-1; D might be TRBD1 (5 bases). Trimming removed 4 bases from V and 7 bases from J, with 7 bases in between. There are 11 residues in the CDR3. Germline assignment: CDR1 MGHRA and CDR2 YSYEKL. CDR3 sequence: CASSRQGEAFF. CDR3 nucleotide sequence: TGCGCCAGCAGCCGTCAGGGTGAAGCTTTCTTT.